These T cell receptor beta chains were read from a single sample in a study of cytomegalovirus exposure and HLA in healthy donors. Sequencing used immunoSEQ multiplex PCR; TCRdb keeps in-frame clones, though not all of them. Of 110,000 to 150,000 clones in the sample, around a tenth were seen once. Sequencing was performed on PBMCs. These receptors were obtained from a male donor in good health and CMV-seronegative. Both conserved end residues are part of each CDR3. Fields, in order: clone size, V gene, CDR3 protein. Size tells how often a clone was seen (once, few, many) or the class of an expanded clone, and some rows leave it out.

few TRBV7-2 CASSWVGGGTNEKLFF
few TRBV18 CASSRDSYEQYF
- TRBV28 CASSPRGTGIYEQYF
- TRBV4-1 CASSQRQGYEQYF
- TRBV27 CASSYPSGRFNEQFF
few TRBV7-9 CASSLIAGVTNYGYTF
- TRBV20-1 CSAGTGYGYTF
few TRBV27 CASFAYGLANTGELFF
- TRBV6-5 CASSSGTGVDGYTF
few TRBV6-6 CASSDSLVRFLYGYTF
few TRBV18 CASSPGQNTEAFF
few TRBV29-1 CSVVPYRDRENTDTQYF
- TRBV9 CASSVRQDNSPLHF
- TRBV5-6 CASSPDRDQETQYF
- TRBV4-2 CASSGTATNEKLFF
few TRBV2 CASRVGRDTGELFF
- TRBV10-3 CAIKTGGNTEAFF
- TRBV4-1 CASSLARADTQYF
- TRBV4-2 CASSPFDSFSYNEQFF